This TCR beta chain originates from a study of tumor and adjacent non-tumor tissue in lung cancer. About the research overall: The cohort had under 15 adenocarcinoma, 2 squamous cell and 1 small cell patients.

This sample's RNA came from whole unsorted tissue. Newly diagnosed lung cancer patients had thoracic surgery in China, August–late 2014, without prior chemotherapy. Study outcomes and limitations: Significantly higher TCR diversity was found in tumor than normal lung. Top 100 clones took a larger repertoire share in normal lung.

Trimming cost V 3 bases and J 7 bases, with 10 bases left between them. This CDR3 has 14 amino acids. A modified ARM-PCR protocol with three rounds of nested PCR amplified TCRbeta. Using its own MiXCR run on the multiplex PCR reads, TCRdb lists one record per CDR3 protein. In the table there are under 150,000 distinct CDR3 sequences, over 65% of which are singletons. About this clonotype: Its antigen remains unknown. A much larger clone differs by one base, so this may be a read error.

The sequence came from a man younger than 40 with non-small cell lung cancer. Sequencing was done on a sample of lung tumor tissue. The V gene is TRBV12-3 or TRBV12-4, the J gene TRBJ1-6; perhaps TRBD1 as D (5 bases). The CDR3 spells CASSFERDNSPLHF. The CDR3 DNA reads as TGTGCCAGCAGTTTCGAGAGGGACAATTCACCCCTCCACTTT.